This entry lists 30 T cell receptor beta chains sequenced from one sample in a study of Siglec-9 on CD8 T cells in melanoma. Repertoires were generated with immunoSEQ multiplex PCR, while TCRdb's copy carries only in-frame clones and drops some. Found here are 25,000 to 30,000 clones, 80% of them singletons; the top ten hold about 6%. Sequenced material: Siglec-9- CD8+ T cells sorted from blood. Every receptor here comes from a human donor in good health.

J is TRBJ2-1 and V is TRBV18; 9 positions match TRBD1. The CDR3 has 15 residues. Germline values: CDR1 KGHSH, CDR2 LQKENI. V dropped 3 bases and J dropped 7; count of bases not matched to a gene: 7. In DNA form, the CDR3 reads TGTGCCAGCTCACCGCCGGGACAGGGTTTGAATGAGCAGTTCTTC. Translated: CASSPPGQGLNEQFF.

This clone ranks as large. CDR3 loop: CASSTAESSYNEQFF. The CDR3 nucleotides are TGCGCCAGCAGCACGGCGGAAAGCTCCTACAATGAGCAGTTCTTC. The chain recombines TRBV4-1 with TRBJ2-1; D remains ambiguous. V lost 5 bases and J 0 bases, leaving 11 bases between the germline ends. This CDR3 has 15 residues. CDR1 is MGHRA, CDR2 YSYEKL, per germline.

The rearrangement uses TRBV2 and TRBJ1-3; D is unresolved. V was trimmed by 4 bases and J by 3 bases, leaving 1 base between them. The CDR3 covers 11 residues. Per germline, CDR1 SNHLY and CDR2 FYNNEI. The CDR3 here is CASSGGNTIYF. CDR3 nucleotides: TGTGCCAGCAGTGGTGGAAACACCATATATTTT.

In DNA, the CDR3 is TGTGCCAGCAGTGATCCTAGACAGGATCCCAATCAGCCCCAGCATTTT. Protein: CASSDPRQDPNQPQHF. V is TRBV6-4 and J is TRBJ1-5, with TRBD1 as a possible D gene (6 bases). V lost 3 bases and J lost 3, with 15 bases in between. Germline V lookup: CDR1 MRHNA, CDR2 SNTAGT. This CDR3 has 16 amino acids.

The chain uses TRBV2 and TRBJ2-2; TRBD1 aligns across 7 bases. V was pared by 6 bases and J by 6 bases, with 7 bases of the junction left unmatched. The CDR3 length is 14 residues. Germline CDR1 SNHLY, CDR2 FYNNEI. In DNA form, the CDR3 reads TGTGCCAGCAGGCCCACAGGGGCAGCCGGGGAGCTGTTTTTT. Protein sequence: CASRPTGAAGELFF.

The rearrangement links TRBV19 to TRBJ2-2; D gene ambiguous. Germline CDR1 reads LNHDA; CDR2 reads SQIVND (reference sequence). The CDR3 totals 11 residues. The V end was cut by 6 bases, the J end by 5 bases, with 4 bases between. CDR3 sequence: CASSGTGELFF. The CDR3 DNA follows: TGTGCCAGTAGCGGAACCGGGGAGCTGTTTTTT.

The chain recombines TRBV10-1 with TRBJ2-7; 11 nucleotides match TRBD1. With 2 bases clipped from V and 3 bases from J, the junction kept 0 bases outside the gene matches. The CDR3 spans 14 residues. Germline CDR1 reads WNHNN; CDR2 reads SYGVQD (reference sequence). The CDR3 region has the DNA TGCGCCAGCAGTGAGGGGACAGGGGGCTACGAGCAGTACTTC. Its protein is CASSEGTGGYEQYF.

This sequence joins TRBV6-1 and TRBJ2-1; 7 bases map to TRBD2. The CDR3 covers 15 residues. CDR1 is MNHNS and CDR2 is SASEGT in the germline V gene. V trimming: 1 base; J trimming: 3 bases; junction bases outside the gene matches: 3. CDR3 region: CASSEGLAVYNEQFF. CDR3 DNA: TGTGCCAGCAGTGAAGGGCTAGCGGTCTACAATGAGCAGTTCTTC.

V and J are TRBV25-1 and TRBJ2-7; 9 nucleotides align to TRBD1. This CDR3 comprises 15 residues. Germline trimming cut 4 bases from V and 5 bases from J; bases unmatched to any gene: 9. Germline loops: CDR1 MGHDK, CDR2 SYGVNS. The CDR3 sequence: CASSAPGTGYHEQYF. The DNA of the CDR3 is TGTGCCAGCAGTGCGCCCGGGACAGGGTACCACGAGCAGTACTTC.

The rearrangement uses TRBV20-1 and TRBJ2-7; 8 bases map to TRBD2. Germline V lookup: CDR1 DFQATT, CDR2 SNEGSKA (reference sequence). Trimming at V came to 2 bases and at J to 6 bases, leaving 0 bases not matched to a gene. The CDR3 has 11 amino acids. CDR3 coding DNA: TGCAGTGCTAGACGGGGGGGCGAGCAGTACGTC. Residues: CSARRGGEQYV.

In DNA form, the CDR3 reads TGTGCCAGCAGATCGGACGGCTCCTACGAGCAGTACGTC. Its translation is CASRSDGSYEQYV. The gene calls are TRBV6-1 and TRBJ2-7; D unresolved. This CDR3 is 13 amino acids long. Germline V lookup: CDR1 MNHNS, CDR2 SASEGT. The V end lost 6 bases, the J end lost 0 bases, and 9 bases lay between the germline ends.

The rearrangement uses TRBV13 and TRBJ1-1; no clear D. CDR1 and CDR2 from the germline V gene are PRHDT and FYEKMQ (reference sequence). This CDR3 spans 14 amino acids. Trimming pared 1 base from V and 0 bases from J, leaving 6 bases between. The CDR3 DNA reads as TGTGCCAGCAGCTTAGCTCTTATGAACACTGAAGCTTTCTTT. This gives the protein CASSLALMNTEAFF.

The chain combines TRBV28 with TRBJ2-7, with TRBD2 matching over 9 bases. Unmatched junction bases numbered 8, after V lost 3 bases and J lost 2 bases. Germline V gives CDR1 MDHEN, CDR2 SYDVKM. The CDR3 totals 16 residues. The CDR3 nucleotides are TGTGCCAGCAGTTTCCCCGCTAGCGGGGTACCCTACGAGCAGTACTTC. It specifies CASSFPASGVPYEQYF.

The rearrangement links TRBV27 to TRBJ1-1; D remains unclear. V lost 5 bases and J 4 bases, leaving 8 bases between the germline ends. Germline V gene data show CDR1 as MNHEY and CDR2 as SMNVEV (reference sequence). The CDR3 loop spans 12 amino acids. This chain's CDR3 is CASSQGGTEAFF. The CDR3 DNA reads as TGTGCCAGCAGTCAAGGAGGCACTGAAGCTTTCTTT.

V is TRBV27 and J is TRBJ2-1; D is perhaps TRBD1 (6 bases). Trimming shortened V by 5 bases and J by 16 bases, and 21 bases separated the two germline ends. The CDR3 consists of 13 residues. Germline V gene sequence: CDR1 MNHEY, CDR2 SMNVEV (reference sequence). The CDR3 loop is CASSEGQGPLFFF. The CDR3 DNA follows: TGTGCCAGCAGTGAGGGCCAGGGGCCCCTCTTTTTCTTC.

The chain uses TRBV25-1 and TRBJ1-5; 7 bases are a match to TRBD1. There are 13 residues in the CDR3. V shed 7 bases and J 4 bases; nucleotides not matched to a gene: 4. Germline V CDR1 and CDR2: MGHDK, SYGVNS. CDR3 sequence reads: CASKGRGNQPQHF. CDR3 nucleotide sequence: TGTGCCAGCAAGGGCAGGGGGAATCAGCCCCAGCATTTT.

The chain recombines TRBV28 with TRBJ2-7; D might be TRBD1 (6 bases). With 5 bases removed from V and 3 bases from J, the gap between germline ends came to 14 bases. The CDR3 loop spans 14 amino acids. Germline V gene sequence: CDR1 MDHEN, CDR2 SYDVKM. The CDR3, as DNA: TGTGCCAGCAGTCCGTTGCGACAGGTCTACGAGCAGTACTTC. Its protein product is CASSPLRQVYEQYF. Using reference TRBV28 and TRBJ2-7 for the parts outside the CDR3, the full variable domain is DVKVTQSSRYLVKRTGEKVFLECVQDMDHENMFWYRQDPGLGLRLIYFSYDVKMKEKGDIPEGYSVSREKKERFSLILESASTNQTSMYLCASSPLRQVYEQYFGPGTRLTVT.

J is TRBJ1-1 and V is TRBV27; 7 nucleotides match TRBD1. The trim removed 2 bases at V and 1 base at J, leaving 1 base unmatched. The CDR3 extends over 14 amino acids. CDR1 MNHEY and CDR2 SMNVEV come from the germline V gene (reference sequence). CDR3 amino acids: CASSLGTANTEAFF. The CDR3 nucleotides read TGTGCCAGCAGTTTAGGGACAGCGAACACTGAAGCTTTCTTT.

This clone was seen only a few times. The CDR3 spells CASSGQGAHTEAFF. The CDR3 DNA reads TGCGCCAGCAGCGGACAGGGGGCCCACACTGAAGCTTTCTTT. This chain links TRBV5-1 with TRBJ1-1; TRBD1 agrees at 11 bases. The junction had 2 bases not matched to a gene; V was cut back by 4 bases and J by 3 bases. Germline CDR1 reads SGHRS; CDR2 reads YFSETQ. The length of the CDR3 is 14 residues.

This clone was detected a few times. The chain joins TRBV7-9 to TRBJ2-2, with D tentatively TRBD1 (6 bases). Germline values: CDR1 SEHNR, CDR2 FQNEAQ (reference sequence). The V and J ends lost 7 bases and 4 bases respectively, with 10 bases between them. The CDR3 totals 13 residues. For the CDR3, the DNA is TGTGCCAGCAAGGGGGACGGCACCGGGGAGCTGTTTTTT. It specifies CASKGDGTGELFF.

This clone has only a few counts. DNA for the CDR3: TGTGCCAGCAGTTACATCCAACCCAGGGGGGTCGGTGAAAAACTGTTTTTT. Its protein product is CASSYIQPRGVGEKLFF. The V gene is TRBV27, the J gene TRBJ1-4; 7 bases line up with TRBD1. Germline trimming cut 4 bases from V and 7 bases from J; bases unmatched to any gene: 15. Germline loops: CDR1 MNHEY, CDR2 SMNVEV (reference sequence). CDR3 length: 17 amino acids.

This chain uses TRBV4-1 with TRBJ2-3; D not resolved. The CDR3 has 17 residues. Germline V CDR1 and CDR2: MGHRA, YSYEKL. The V gene lost 5 bases and the J gene lost 0 bases, with 18 bases spanning the gap. The DNA of the CDR3 is TGCGCCAGCAGCAATGGGCCCGCCCTTACTAGCACAGATACGCAGTATTTT. Translated, it gives CASSNGPALTSTDTQYF.

V usage is TRBV7-8 and J usage is TRBJ1-2; no clear D. The CDR3 is 12 residues long. Germline V CDR1 and CDR2: SGHVS, FQNEAQ. The ends were cut back, 5 bases at V and 4 bases at J, with 8 bases in the middle. The DNA of the CDR3 is TGTGCCAGCAGCCGAGAACCCTATGGCTACACCTTC. Translating gives CASSREPYGYTF.

V is TRBV28 and J is TRBJ2-2; maybe TRBD1 (5 bases). The V end lost 4 bases, the J end lost 1 base, and 7 bases lay between the germline ends. Looked up from germline, CDR1 is MDHEN and CDR2 is SYDVKM. This CDR3 spans 14 amino acids. The CDR3 sequence is CASSSQVNTGELFF. In DNA form, the CDR3 reads TGTGCCAGCAGTTCACAGGTGAACACCGGGGAGCTGTTTTTT.

This chain connects TRBV19 to TRBJ2-3, with no clear D. With 6 bases removed from V and 5 bases from J, the gap between germline ends came to 6 bases. This CDR3 has 11 amino acids. Looked up from germline, CDR1 is LNHDA and CDR2 is SQIVND (reference sequence). CDR3 residues: CASSPGDTQYF. Written as DNA, the CDR3 is TGTGCCAGTAGCCCGGGAGATACGCAGTATTTT.

To note about this clone: The junction shows a germline mismatch at one end, possibly a read error. V is TRBV2 and J is TRBJ1-2; D is ambiguous. The CDR3 contains 10 residues. Germline CDR1 is SNHLY and CDR2 is FYNNEI. This chain's CDR3 is CASTAGQLAF. The CDR3 DNA reads TGTGCCAGCACCGCCGGGCAGCTGGCGTTC.

This clone has more than one count but fewer than ten. The rearrangement uses TRBV6-1 and TRBJ1-1; 8 bases line up with TRBD1. The CDR3 has 12 residues. V lost 6 bases, J lost 7 bases, and 4 bases stayed unmatched. CDR1 is MNHNS and CDR2 is SASEGT in the germline V gene. CDR3 in DNA: TGTGCCAGCAGCGGGACAGGCATTGAAGCTTTCTTT. It specifies CASSGTGIEAFF.

V is TRBV27 and J is TRBJ2-2, with D possibly matching TRBD1 (5 bases). Germline CDR1 and CDR2: MNHEY and SMNVEV (reference sequence). V was cut by 3 bases and J by 4 bases, with 12 bases left in between. This CDR3 has 15 amino acids. The CDR3 reads CASSLTAYLTGELFF. CDR3 coding DNA: TGTGCCAGCAGTTTGACAGCCTATCTCACCGGGGAGCTGTTTTTT.

Only one count was recorded for this clone. This chain connects TRBV7-2 to TRBJ2-1; TRBD1 is a possible D gene (6 bases). The germline V gene encodes CDR1 SGHTA and CDR2 FQGNSA. The CDR3 loop spans 16 amino acids. The ends were cut back, 2 bases at V and 4 bases at J, with 15 bases in the middle. In DNA, the CDR3 is TGTGCCAGCAGCTTATTCGGGACACGTCTATACAATGAGCAGTTCTTC. It yields the protein CASSLFGTRLYNEQFF.

This clone showed up just once. The chain recombines TRBV27 with TRBJ2-5, with 8 bases aligning to TRBD2. Looked up from germline, CDR1 is MNHEY and CDR2 is SMNVEV (reference sequence). The CDR3 loop spans 16 amino acids. V trimming: 3 bases; J trimming: 7 bases; junction bases outside the gene matches: 13. In nucleotides, the CDR3 is TGTGCCAGCAGTTTCGCAGCGGGGGCCCGTTCGGGGACCCAGTACTTC. Translating it yields CASSFAAGARSGTQYF.